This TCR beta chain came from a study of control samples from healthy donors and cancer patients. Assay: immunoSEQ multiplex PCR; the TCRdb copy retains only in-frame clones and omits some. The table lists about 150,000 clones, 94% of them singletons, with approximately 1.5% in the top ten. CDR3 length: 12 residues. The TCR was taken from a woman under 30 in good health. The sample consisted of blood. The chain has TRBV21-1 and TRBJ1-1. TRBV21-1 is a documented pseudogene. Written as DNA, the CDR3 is TGTGCCAGCAGCTATCCCCGATCTGAAGCTTTCTTT. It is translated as CASSYPRSEAFF.